The 24 T cell receptor beta chains in this list originate from one sample, sequenced in a study of cytomegalovirus exposure and HLA in healthy donors. The PCR was carried out with 60 Vbeta primers and 13 Jbeta primers. The assay was immunoSEQ multiplex PCR, and TCRdb's table has in-frame clones only and misses some. The sample records 100,000 to 150,000 clones, approximately 78% being singletons. The source material was PBMCs. The receptors shown here come from a female donor in good health and CMV-seronegative.

The chain has TRBV27 and TRBJ1-6; maybe TRBD1 (5 bases). V gave up 0 bases and J gave up 7 bases, with 10 bases separating them. This CDR3 is built from 15 residues. Germline CDR1 is MNHEY and CDR2 is SMNVEV (reference sequence). The CDR3 DNA reads as TGTGCCAGCAGTTTATCGTCAGGGTCAAATTCACCCCTCCACTTT. Amino acid sequence: CASSLSSGSNSPLHF.

This chain links TRBV29-1 with TRBJ1-4, with D possibly matching TRBD1 (6 bases). The CDR3 contains 12 residues. V lost 4 bases and J 6 bases, leaving 9 bases between the germline ends. The germline V gene has CDR1 SQVTM and CDR2 ANQGSEA. This CDR3 reads CSVAKGDEKLFF. The CDR3 coding sequence is TGCAGCGTTGCGAAGGGGGATGAAAAACTGTTTTTT.

The chain couples TRBV7-3 to TRBJ2-3; 9 positions match TRBD1. Germline CDR1 reads SGHTA; CDR2 reads FQGTGA. V trimming: 1 base; J trimming: 2 bases; junction bases outside the gene matches: 1. The length of the CDR3 is 15 residues. CDR3 in DNA: TGTGCCAGCAGCTTAAACAGGGGGCCCACAGATACGCAGTATTTT. It translates to CASSLNRGPTDTQYF.

The V gene is TRBV27, the J gene TRBJ2-2; TRBD2 might be the D (7 bases). Germline CDR1 MNHEY, CDR2 SMNVEV (reference sequence). V lost 8 bases and J lost 6, with 19 bases in between. This CDR3 contains 15 residues. In DNA form, the CDR3 reads TGTGCCAGCCGAAGAGGGGGGGTCTCTTCCGGGGAGCTGTTTTTT. It is translated as CASRRGGVSSGELFF.

The CDR3 DNA reads as TGTGCCAGCAGCTTCGATAGGGGTGGAGGAAACACCATATATTTT. Its protein product is CASSFDRGGGNTIYF. The chain is built from TRBV7-2 and TRBJ1-3; tentatively, D is TRBD1 (5 bases). CDR1 is SGHTA, CDR2 FQGNSA, per germline. The CDR3 covers 15 residues. The V end lost 3 bases, the J end lost 4 bases, and 13 bases lay between the germline ends.

V gene TRBV5-4 combines with J gene TRBJ2-2, with 8 bases identical to TRBD1. CDR1 is SGHNT and CDR2 is YYREEE in the germline V gene (reference sequence). The CDR3 loop spans 16 amino acids. V dropped 4 bases and J dropped 4; count of bases not matched to a gene: 9. This chain's CDR3 is CASSPRTGSTTGELFF. The CDR3 region has the DNA TGTGCCAGCAGCCCGAGGACAGGGTCTACCACCGGGGAGCTGTTTTTT.

The chain combines TRBV6-4 with TRBJ1-4; D remains ambiguous. The germline V gene has CDR1 MRHNA and CDR2 SNTAGT. This CDR3 spans 13 amino acids. The germline V and J ends were trimmed by 5 bases and 5 bases, with 9 bases remaining between them. CDR3 sequence: CASSREENEKLFF. CDR3 sequence (DNA): TGTGCCAGCAGTCGGGAGGAGAATGAAAAACTGTTTTTT.

The chain joins TRBV7-2 to TRBJ2-7, with D maybe TRBD1 (6 bases). V was pared by 2 bases and J by 5 bases, with 19 bases between. The CDR3 extends over 16 amino acids. Per germline, CDR1 SGHTA and CDR2 FQGNSA. The CDR3 spells CASSLSSRTVPHEQYF. CDR3 bases: TGTGCCAGCAGCTTAAGTTCTCGGACAGTTCCCCACGAGCAGTACTTC.

This clone was counted only a few times. The V and J genes are TRBV9 and TRBJ2-7, with a tentative D call TRBD1 (6 bases). V was cut by 1 base and J by 3 bases, with 11 bases left in between. This CDR3 comprises 14 residues. In germline, CDR1 is SGDLS, CDR2 YYNGEE. The CDR3 bases are TGTGCCAGCAGCGTACGGCAGGACAGCTACGAGCAGTACTTC. As protein: CASSVRQDSYEQYF.

V usage is TRBV6-5 and J usage is TRBJ2-7; 10 bases align to TRBD2. V was pared by 1 base and J by 2 bases, with 2 bases of the junction left unmatched. This CDR3 region has 15 residues. Germline lookup yields CDR1 MNHEY and CDR2 SVGAGI. The CDR3 nucleotides read TGTGCCAGCAGTTACTTCCTAGCGGGAGCCTACGAGCAGTACTTC. Encoded protein: CASSYFLAGAYEQYF.

The sample holds one count of this clone. The rearrangement joins TRBV5-4 to TRBJ2-1; TRBD2 matches at 9 bases. V dropped 4 bases and J dropped 4; count of bases not matched to a gene: 9. CDR1 and CDR2 from the germline V gene are SGHNT and YYREEE (reference sequence). CDR3 size: 16 residues. The CDR3 bases are TGTGCCAGCAGCCCGGGTGGGGCGGGAGGGTACAATGAGCAGTTCTTC. Amino acids: CASSPGGAGGYNEQFF.

Notes on this clone: The germline gene is not matched at one end of the junction; a read error may be the cause. The chain carries TRBV27 and TRBJ2-1; 8 bases line up with TRBD2. Germline V gene sequence: CDR1 MNHEY, CDR2 SMNVEV (reference sequence). This CDR3 has 15 residues. The chain's CDR3 is CASRTSAPSYNERFF. DNA for the CDR3: TGTGCCAGCAGGACTAGCGCTCCCTCCTACAATGAGCGGTTCTTC.

This clone was seen a single time. V and J are TRBV5-4 and TRBJ1-1; tentative D call: TRBD1 (5 bases). Germline V lookup: CDR1 SGHNT, CDR2 YYREEE (reference sequence). The CDR3 runs 13 residues. With 2 bases removed from V and 2 bases from J, the gap between germline ends came to 7 bases. CDR3 in DNA: TGTGCCAGCAGCTTAGACAGAAACACTGAAGCTTTCTTT. Translation: CASSLDRNTEAFF.

The CDR3 coding sequence is TGTGCCGGTGACTATCACAATGAGCAGTTCTTC. It codes for CAGDYHNEQFF. This chain joins TRBV2 and TRBJ2-1; the D gene is possibly TRBD2 (5 bases). V lost 11 bases and J lost 5, with 10 bases in between. The CDR3 contains 11 residues. Germline lookup yields CDR1 SNHLY and CDR2 FYNNEI.

V gene TRBV5-1 combines with J gene TRBJ1-4; TRBD1 matches 7 bases. Trimming cost V 3 bases and J 10 bases; bases outside gene matches: 3. Germline loops: CDR1 SGHRS, CDR2 YFSETQ. The CDR3 totals 12 residues. This chain's CDR3 is CASSYSGGKLFF. The CDR3 DNA is TGCGCCAGCAGCTACTCAGGGGGAAAACTGTTTTTT. Full variable domain (outside the CDR3, taken from reference TRBV5-1 and TRBJ1-4): KAGVTQTPRYLIKTRGQQVTLSCSPISGHRSVSWYQQTPGQGLQFLFEYFSETQRNKGNFPGRFSGRQFSNSRSEMNVSTLELGDSALYLCASSYSGGKLFFGSGTQLSVL.

The genes are TRBV28 and TRBJ2-5; TRBD2 aligns across 8 bases. With 4 bases clipped from V and 1 base from J, the junction kept 11 bases outside the gene matches. Germline V gene sequence: CDR1 MDHEN, CDR2 SYDVKM. The length of the CDR3 is 17 residues. The CDR3 DNA reads TGTGCCAGCAGTTGGGCAGGGCAGCGGGGGATCCAAGAGACCCAGTACTTC. Amino acids: CASSWAGQRGIQETQYF.

V and J are TRBV19 and TRBJ2-7; TRBD1 matches at 9 bases. The length of the CDR3 is 14 residues. Germline V CDR1 and CDR2: LNHDA, SQIVND (reference sequence). With 5 bases clipped from V and 2 bases from J, the junction kept 4 bases outside the gene matches. The CDR3 loop is CASSFGTGPYEQYF. In DNA form, the CDR3 reads TGTGCCAGTAGTTTCGGGACAGGGCCCTACGAGCAGTACTTC.

The chain uses TRBV28 and TRBJ1-4, with no clear D. CDR1 and CDR2 from the germline V gene are MDHEN and SYDVKM. V was pared by 8 bases and J by 6 bases, with 10 bases between. The CDR3 consists of 12 residues. The DNA for the CDR3 is TGTGCCAGCGCATCAGTATATGAAAAACTGTTTTTT. Translating gives CASASVYEKLFF.

The chain recombines TRBV2 with TRBJ2-1; D is unclear. Trimming left V 5 bases short and J 7 bases short, with 18 bases between. The CDR3 runs 15 residues. Germline V gene sequence: CDR1 SNHLY, CDR2 FYNNEI. The CDR3 spells CASSPPGGEVNEQFF. The CDR3 DNA reads as TGTGCCAGCAGTCCCCCGGGTGGAGAAGTTAATGAGCAGTTCTTC. Using reference TRBV2 and TRBJ2-1 for the parts outside the CDR3, the full variable domain is EPEVTQTPSHQVTQMGQEVILRCVPISNHLYFYWYRQILGQKVEFLVSFYNNEISEKSEIFDDQFSVERPDGSNFTLKIRSTKLEDSAMYFCASSPPGGEVNEQFFGPGTRLTVL.

This rearrangement joins TRBV27 to TRBJ1-2; maybe TRBD1 (6 bases). The CDR3 spans 13 residues. Trimming stripped 7 bases from V and 7 bases from J, with 16 bases between. Germline V gene sequence: CDR1 MNHEY, CDR2 SMNVEV (reference sequence). The CDR3 coding sequence is TGTGCCAGCACAGCCCACAGGGAAAGTGGCTACACCTTC. Protein: CASTAHRESGYTF.

The V and J genes are TRBV7-2 and TRBJ2-7; 7 bases are shared with TRBD2. The germline CDR1 and CDR2 sequences are SGHTA and FQGNSA. Trimming at V came to 3 bases and at J to 2 bases, leaving 13 bases not matched to a gene. This CDR3 has 17 amino acids. For the CDR3, the DNA is TGTGCCAGCAGCTTTGCGGGATGGAGCGGGACGACCTACGAGCAGTACTTC. It specifies CASSFAGWSGTTYEQYF.

In nucleotides, the CDR3 is TGCGCCAGCAGCCAAGATGCTAGCGGGAGGACAGATACGCAGTATTTT. Residues: CASSQDASGRTDTQYF. The rearrangement links TRBV4-3 to TRBJ2-3; 11 nucleotides agree with TRBD2. This CDR3 is built from 16 residues. Germline V gene sequence: CDR1 LGHNA, CDR2 YSLEER. V gave up 0 bases and J gave up 3 bases; unmatched junction bases: 2.

This rearrangement joins TRBV12-5 to TRBJ1-5, with D possibly matching TRBD1 (5 bases). Germline CDR1 reads LGHNT; CDR2 reads FRNRAP. The germline V and J ends were trimmed by 1 base and 7 bases, with 11 bases remaining between them. This CDR3 contains 14 residues. CDR3 sequence (DNA): TGTGCTAGTGGTTTGGAGGGGAGGGTGCAGCCCCAGCATTTT. Translating it yields CASGLEGRVQPQHF.

The V gene is TRBV28, the J gene TRBJ2-1; 13 positions agree with TRBD2. This CDR3 is built from 16 residues. V trimming: 2 bases; J trimming: 6 bases; junction bases outside the gene matches: 4. Germline V lookup: CDR1 MDHEN, CDR2 SYDVKM. The CDR3 bases are TGTGCCAGCAGTTTAAAACTAGCGGGAGGGCCCAATGAGCAGTTCTTC. Its protein product is CASSLKLAGGPNEQFF.